These 30 T cell receptor beta chains came from one sample sequenced in a study of shared clonotypes between healthy human individuals. CD8 cells classed as naive were CD45RO-negative and positively selected for CCR7, excluding terminally differentiated effector memory CD45RA+ cells. TCRdb keeps only in-frame clones here, not all; method: immunoSEQ multiplex PCR. In the table there are hundreds of thousands of clones, about 92% of which are singletons. Source material: naive CD8+ T cells sorted from blood. These receptors were obtained from a man aged 25 to 40 in good health.

CDR3 amino acids: CASSPTIRTDNEQFF. The CDR3 DNA is TGTGCCAGCAGTCCCACGATAAGGACAGACAATGAGCAGTTCTTC. V is TRBV28 and J is TRBJ2-1, with a possible D match to TRBD1 (6 bases). Between the trimmed V and J ends, which lost 5 bases and 5 bases, there was a span of 16 bases. Germline CDR1 reads MDHEN; CDR2 reads SYDVKM. CDR3 length: 15 amino acids.

The chain joins TRBV7-9 to TRBJ2-7, with a tentative D call TRBD1 (6 bases). Trimming shortened V by 3 bases and J by 2 bases, and 14 bases separated the two germline ends. CDR3 length: 15 residues. Germline-derived CDR1 and CDR2 are SEHNR and FQNEAQ (reference sequence). Here the CDR3 DNA reads TGTGCCAGCAGCTTCTTTGACAGGCTTCCCTACGAGCAGTACTTC. It is translated as CASSFFDRLPYEQYF.

The chain has TRBV13 and TRBJ2-7; 8 positions match TRBD1. V was clipped by 3 bases and J by 0 bases; unmatched bases: 4. The germline CDR1 and CDR2 sequences are PRHDT and FYEKMQ (reference sequence). The CDR3 totals 15 residues. This CDR3 is CASSLGTGSSYEQYF. CDR3 in DNA: TGTGCCAGCAGCTTGGGGACAGGAAGCTCCTACGAGCAGTACTTC.

This chain links TRBV2 with TRBJ1-1, with D maybe TRBD1 (5 bases). The CDR3 extends over 11 amino acids. Trimming took 10 bases from V and 8 from J, leaving 14 bases between them. CDR1 SNHLY and CDR2 FYNNEI come from the germline V gene. CDR3 sequence: CATYTNREAFF. In DNA form, the CDR3 reads TGTGCCACCTACACGAACAGGGAAGCTTTCTTT.

DNA of the CDR3: TGTGCCAGCAATCATCCCTACGAGCAGTACTTC. Translation: CASNHPYEQYF. V is TRBV6-1 and J is TRBJ2-7; D call uncertain. Germline V gene lookup returns CDR1 MNHNS and CDR2 SASEGT. Trimming removed 7 bases at V and 2 bases at J, with 6 bases between. This CDR3 comprises 11 residues.

This rearrangement joins TRBV7-9 to TRBJ2-1; D remains unclear. The CDR3 runs to 16 residues. CDR1 SEHNR and CDR2 FQNEAQ come from the germline V gene (reference sequence). V was pared by 5 bases and J by 0 bases, with 14 bases between. The CDR3: CASSTSTFSSYNEQFF. The CDR3 DNA reads TGTGCCAGCAGCACCTCGACATTTAGCTCCTACAATGAGCAGTTCTTC.

The chain is built from TRBV19 and TRBJ2-3; 12 positions match TRBD1. The CDR3 is 14 amino acids. Per the germline V gene, CDR1 is LNHDA and CDR2 is SQIVND (reference sequence). V was clipped by 9 bases and J by 9 bases; unmatched bases: 10. The CDR3 protein is CARCRDRGRETQYF. The DNA for the CDR3 is TGTGCCAGATGTAGGGACAGGGGGCGTGAAACGCAGTATTTT. Combining the CDR3 with reference TRBV19 and TRBJ2-3 gives the whole variable domain DGGITQSPKYLFRKEGQNVTLSCEQNLNHDAMYWYRQDPGQGLRLIYYSQIVNDFQKGDIAEGYSVSREKKESFPLTVTSAQKNPTAFYLCARCRDRGRETQYFGPGTRLTVL.

This clone came up once. The chain employs TRBV6-5 and TRBJ2-7; no firm D call. The germline gives CDR1 MNHEY, CDR2 SVGAGI. This CDR3 comprises 14 residues. V was pared by 5 bases and J by 2 bases, with 13 bases between. The CDR3 coding sequence is TGTGCCAGCAGTCTTACGGAATTTGCCTACGAGCAGTACTTC. Amino acids: CASSLTEFAYEQYF.

This sequence joins TRBV15 and TRBJ2-5, with 10 bases fitting TRBD2. CDR1 LNHNV and CDR2 YYDKDF come from the germline V gene (reference sequence). The CDR3 runs 15 residues. V lost 0 bases and J lost 4; bases outside the gene matches: 2. The CDR3 sequence: CATSRDRLAGETQYF. The CDR3 nucleotides read TGTGCCACCAGCAGAGATCGACTAGCGGGAGAGACCCAGTACTTC.

This clone was seen more than once but under ten times. The rearrangement joins TRBV6-5 to TRBJ2-1; D is unclear. Trimming pared 5 bases from V and 4 bases from J, leaving 9 bases between. The germline V gene encodes CDR1 MNHEY and CDR2 SVGAGI. CDR3 size: 13 residues. The CDR3 reads CASSIRSYNEQFF. DNA of the CDR3: TGTGCCAGCAGTATTCGGTCGTACAATGAGCAGTTCTTC.

The chain carries TRBV11-2 and TRBJ2-7; the D gene is possibly TRBD2 (5 bases). CDR3 size: 15 residues. With 0 bases removed from V and 1 base from J, the gap between germline ends came to 10 bases. Germline V lookup: CDR1 SGHAT, CDR2 FQNNGV. The CDR3 loop reads CASSLEASWSYEQYF. CDR3 DNA sequence: TGTGCCAGCAGCTTAGAGGCTAGCTGGTCCTACGAGCAGTACTTC. Supplemented by reference TRBV11-2 and TRBJ2-7, the full variable domain reads EAGVAQSPRYKIIEKRQSVAFWCNPISGHATLYWYQQILGQGPKLLIQFQNNGVVDDSQLPKDRFSAERLKGVDSTLKIQPAKLEDSAVYLCASSLEASWSYEQYFGPGTRLTVT.

The chain combines TRBV28 with TRBJ2-7; 7 bases are a match to TRBD1. This CDR3 is 14 amino acids long. Looked up from germline, CDR1 is MDHEN and CDR2 is SYDVKM. V gave up 0 bases and J gave up 5 bases; unmatched junction bases: 4. CDR3 DNA sequence: TGTGCCAGCAGTTTATGGGGACAGTCCCACGAGCAGTACTTC. Residues: CASSLWGQSHEQYF.

This rearrangement joins TRBV28 to TRBJ1-5; D gene unclear. This CDR3 contains 16 residues. V dropped 1 base and J dropped 4 bases, with 14 bases sitting between them. CDR1 MDHEN and CDR2 SYDVKM come from the germline V gene. CDR3 DNA sequence: TGTGCCAGCAGTTTATCGGGCACCGAGTTTAATCAGCCCCAGCATTTT. Translation: CASSLSGTEFNQPQHF.

This sequence joins TRBV6-1 and TRBJ2-5; D remains ambiguous. This CDR3 contains 11 residues. V was pared by 4 bases and J by 8 bases, with 8 bases between. Germline lookup yields CDR1 MNHNS and CDR2 SASEGT. The CDR3: CASSGDGTQYF. As DNA, the CDR3 is TGTGCCAGCAGTGGAGATGGAACCCAGTACTTC.

CDR3 nucleotide sequence: TGTGCCAGCAGCTACAAACAGGGGGCAGGAGAGACCCAGTACTTC. Protein: CASSYKQGAGETQYF. V is TRBV7-9 and J is TRBJ2-5; 9 nucleotides match TRBD1. The V gene's germline CDR1 is SEHNR and CDR2 FQNEAQ (reference sequence). The J segment lost 4 bases and the V segment lost 4 bases, leaving 7 bases of the junction unmatched. The CDR3 is made up of 15 amino acids. Drawing the rest from reference TRBV7-9 and TRBJ2-5, the complete variable domain is DTGVSQNPRHKITKRGQNVTFRCDPISEHNRLYWYRQTLGQGPEFLTYFQNEAQLEKSRLLSDRFSAERPKGSFSTLEIQRTEQGDSAMYLCASSYKQGAGETQYFGPGTRLLVL.

The rearrangement joins TRBV29-1 to TRBJ2-1, with D perhaps TRBD1 (5 bases). Germline CDR1 and CDR2: SQVTM and ANQGSEA. V lost 2 bases and J lost 7, with 12 bases in between. This CDR3 spans 13 amino acids. The CDR3 nucleotides are TGCAGCGTTGAATTGGGGCGGATTAATGAGCAGTTCTTC. This translates into CSVELGRINEQFF.

The chain carries TRBV19 and TRBJ2-3; 14 bases are shared with TRBD2. The germline CDR1 and CDR2 sequences are LNHDA and SQIVND (reference sequence). The CDR3 consists of 16 residues. With 4 bases clipped from V and 3 bases from J, the junction kept 3 bases outside the gene matches. The CDR3 DNA is TGTGCCAGTAGTACGGGACTAGCGGGAGCAACAGATACGCAGTATTTT. Translating gives CASSTGLAGATDTQYF.

The CDR3 reads CAWSEQRNEQYF. The CDR3 region has the DNA TGTGCCTGGAGTGAACAACGAAACGAGCAGTACTTC. The V call is TRBV30, the J call TRBJ2-7; D is uncertain. V dropped 1 base and J dropped 5 bases, with 9 bases sitting between them. The CDR3 runs to 12 residues. CDR1 and CDR2 (germline): GTSNPN, SVGIG (reference sequence).

The chain employs TRBV2 and TRBJ1-2, with a tentative D call TRBD1 (5 bases). The V gene's germline CDR1 is SNHLY and CDR2 FYNNEI. This CDR3 is built from 12 residues. V was shortened by 8 bases and J by 8 bases, with 15 bases between the two germline ends. CDR3 DNA sequence: TGTGCCAGCCCAGGGCTTGAGGAGGGCTACACCTTC. Its translation is CASPGLEEGYTF.

The count of this clone is one. V and J are TRBV2 and TRBJ2-1, with TRBD2 matching 11 bases. The CDR3 contains 15 residues. Germline CDR1 SNHLY, CDR2 FYNNEI. The junction had 3 bases not matched to a gene; V was cut back by 6 bases and J by 2 bases. CDR3 DNA: TGTGCCAGCAGGGGACTAGCGGAGACCTACAATGAGCAGTTCTTC. It specifies CASRGLAETYNEQFF.

V and J are TRBV27 and TRBJ2-7; TRBD2 aligns across 7 bases. The V gene end was trimmed by 8 bases and the J gene end by 2 bases; junction bases not matched to a gene: 3. The length of the CDR3 is 12 residues. Germline V lookup: CDR1 MNHEY, CDR2 SMNVEV (reference sequence). CDR3 sequence reads: CASGGETYEQYF. CDR3 coding DNA: TGTGCCAGCGGGGGGGAGACCTACGAGCAGTACTTC.

V is TRBV5-4 and J is TRBJ2-7; 9 bases are shared with TRBD1. V lost 4 bases, J lost 0 bases, and 2 bases stayed unmatched. CDR1 SGHNT and CDR2 YYREEE come from the germline V gene (reference sequence). The CDR3 is 14 amino acids. The CDR3 protein is CASSPDRGSYEQYF. CDR3 sequence (DNA): TGTGCCAGCAGCCCGGACAGGGGCTCCTACGAGCAGTACTTC. Filled out from reference TRBV5-4 and TRBJ2-7, the complete variable domain reads ETGVTQSPTHLIKTRGQQVTLRCSSQSGHNTVSWYQQALGQGPQFIFQYYREEENGRGNFPPRFSGLQFPNYSSELNVNALELDDSALYLCASSPDRGSYEQYFGPGTRLTVT.

V is TRBV29-1 and J is TRBJ2-2, with D perhaps matching TRBD2 (5 bases). This CDR3 spans 16 amino acids. Germline CDR1 is SQVTM and CDR2 is ANQGSEA. V lost 4 bases and J 1 base, leaving 16 bases between the germline ends. CDR3 sequence (DNA): TGCAGCGTTGTACTTCTGGGAGCGGTGAACACCGGGGAGCTGTTTTTT. Translated: CSVVLLGAVNTGELFF.

The chain uses TRBV5-6 and TRBJ2-3, with 10 bases matching TRBD1. V lost 4 bases to trimming and J lost 6 bases; unmatched junction nucleotides: 11. From germline, CDR1 is SGHDT and CDR2 YYEEEE. The CDR3 totals 16 residues. As DNA, the CDR3 is TGTGCCAGCAGCCAGTCCCGGGACAGGGGCCGGGATACGCAGTATTTT. The encoded protein is CASSQSRDRGRDTQYF.

The V call is TRBV6-1, the J call TRBJ2-7; D is unclear. V lost 0 bases and J 2 bases, leaving 8 bases between the germline ends. Germline V lookup: CDR1 MNHNS, CDR2 SASEGT. This CDR3 comprises 14 residues. The CDR3 protein is CASSEAARPYEQYF. In DNA, the CDR3 is TGTGCCAGCAGTGAAGCGGCAAGACCCTACGAGCAGTACTTC.

The chain has TRBV18 and TRBJ2-3; no reliable D call. The germline V gene has CDR1 KGHSH and CDR2 LQKENI. Trimming shortened V by 6 bases and J by 6 bases, and 13 bases separated the two germline ends. This CDR3 is built from 13 residues. CDR3 nucleotide sequence: TGTGCCAGCTCTCCCGGTTCGAAGGATACGCAGTATTTT. Translation gives CASSPGSKDTQYF.

The rearrangement uses TRBV7-8 and TRBJ2-7; 7 bases map to TRBD2. With V trimmed by 1 base and J by 4 bases, 10 bases remained unmatched. Germline V lookup: CDR1 SGHVS, CDR2 FQNEAQ. The CDR3 is made up of 16 amino acids. The CDR3 region is CASSLGGGRFGYEQYF. In DNA form, the CDR3 reads TGTGCCAGCAGCTTAGGCGGCGGGAGATTTGGGTACGAGCAGTACTTC.

This rearrangement joins TRBV18 to TRBJ1-6, with D unresolved. This CDR3 is 13 amino acids long. Trimming stripped 1 base from V and 7 bases from J, with 5 bases between. The germline V gene has CDR1 KGHSH and CDR2 LQKENI. CDR3 nucleotide sequence: TGTGCCAGCTCACCACGACTGAATTCACCCCTCCACTTT. Amino acid sequence: CASSPRLNSPLHF.

As for this clone: Other DNA sequences in this sample translate to the same CDR3. This rearrangement joins TRBV7-9 to TRBJ1-2; no firm D call. With 1 base removed from V and 2 bases from J, the gap between germline ends came to 2 bases. Germline V gene data show CDR1 as SEHNR and CDR2 as FQNEAQ (reference sequence). The CDR3 has 12 residues. CDR3 region: CASSLVNYGYTF. CDR3 nucleotide sequence: TGTGCCAGCAGCTTAGTAAACTATGGCTACACCTTC.

The genes are TRBV7-9 and TRBJ2-5; D not certain. Trimming stripped 1 base from V and 5 bases from J, with 11 bases between. The CDR3 runs to 14 residues. Germline CDR1 reads SEHNR; CDR2 reads FQNEAQ (reference sequence). This chain's CDR3 is CASSLVQRQETQYF. For the CDR3, the DNA is TGTGCCAGCAGCTTAGTGCAGAGGCAGGAGACCCAGTACTTC.